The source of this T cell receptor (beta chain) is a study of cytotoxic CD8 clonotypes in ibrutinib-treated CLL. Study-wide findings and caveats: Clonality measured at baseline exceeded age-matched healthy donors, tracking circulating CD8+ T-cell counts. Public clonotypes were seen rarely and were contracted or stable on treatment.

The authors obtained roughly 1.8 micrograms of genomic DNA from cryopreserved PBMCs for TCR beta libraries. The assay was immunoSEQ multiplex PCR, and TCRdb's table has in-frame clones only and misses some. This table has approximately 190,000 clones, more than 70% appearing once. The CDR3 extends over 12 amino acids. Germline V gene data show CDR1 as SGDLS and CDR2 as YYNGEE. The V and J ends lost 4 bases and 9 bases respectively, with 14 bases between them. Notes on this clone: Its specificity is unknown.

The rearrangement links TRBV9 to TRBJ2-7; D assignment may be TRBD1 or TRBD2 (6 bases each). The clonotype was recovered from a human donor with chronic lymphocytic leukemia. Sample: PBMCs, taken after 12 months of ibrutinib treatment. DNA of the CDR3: TGTGCCAGCAGCTCAGAGGGGGGAGGGCAGTACTTC. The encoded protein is CASSSEGGGQYF.